Sequencing of this TCR beta chain was carried out in a study of OX40 agonist ivuxolimab in advanced cancers. Across the study: Patients were treated with ivuxolimab, an agonistic anti-OX40 (CD134) antibody. Males comprised about 84% of the group, whose mean age was about 60 years (range roughly 23 to 80).

The V segment lost 6 bases and the J segment 8 bases; nucleotides outside the gene matches: 10. The germline V gene has CDR1 MNHEY and CDR2 SMNVEV (reference sequence). The CDR3 extends over 14 amino acids. The method was immunoSEQ multiplex PCR; TCRdb's version includes in-frame clones alone and lacks a portion of them. This sample has 70,000 to 80,000 clones, with about nine tenths found just once. The V call is TRBV27, the J call TRBJ2-1, with 7 nucleotides matching TRBD2. The clonotype comes from an adult with an advanced solid tumor such as melanoma, head and neck, liver or kidney cancer. The sample was CD4+ or CD8+ T cells sorted from blood, taken in a trial of the OX40 agonist ivuxolimab. The CDR3 sequence: CASSPTGGSYEQFF. DNA of the CDR3: TGTGCCAGCAGCCCCACTGGCGGGAGTTATGAGCAGTTCTTC.